Listed below are T cell receptor beta chains from one sample, sequenced in a study of OX40 agonist ivuxolimab in advanced cancers. Here immunoSEQ multiplex PCR was the method, and the copy in TCRdb shows in-frame clones only, minus some. The sample lists 99,000 or so clones, roughly 90% seen once, with about 0.31% in the top ten. The material sequenced was CD4+ or CD8+ T cells sorted from blood, taken in a trial of the OX40 agonist ivuxolimab. The receptors shown here come from an adult with an advanced solid tumor such as melanoma, head and neck, liver or kidney cancer. CDR3s include the opening cysteine and the closing phenylalanine or tryptophan. Each record gives: clone size, J gene, CDR3 length, D gene, V gene, CDR3 protein, CDR3 DNA. D genes are given only for firm matches. A clone size is listed for some rows: how often the clone was seen (once, few, many), or a class if it is expanded.

>-|TRBJ2-3|14|-|TRBV11-3
CASSLEGPPDTQYF
TGTGCCAGCAGCTTAGAGGGCCCTCCAGATACGCAGTATTTT
>-|TRBJ2-7|15|TRBD2|TRBV28
CASSSGAGGRGEQYF
TGTGCCAGCAGTTCCGGAGCGGGAGGACGAGGCGAGCAGTACTTC
>-|TRBJ1-4|13|-|TRBV4-2
CASSQDFGEKLFF
TGTGCCAGCAGCCAAGATTTTGGTGAAAAACTGTTTTTT
>-|TRBJ2-7|14|TRBD1|TRBV28
CASRTGGNSYEQYF
TGTGCCAGCAGAACAGGGGGGAACTCCTACGAGCAGTACTTC
>-|TRBJ1-1|13|-|TRBV30
CAWSDFGYTEAFF
TGTGCCTGGAGTGACTTTGGATACACTGAAGCTTTCTTT
>-|TRBJ1-4|14|TRBD1|TRBV19
CASSPGQRGEKLFF
TGTGCCAGTTCGCCGGGACAGAGGGGTGAAAAACTGTTTTTT
>-|TRBJ1-5|14|-|TRBV9
CASSVSGSNQPQHF
TGTGCCAGCAGCGTTTCGGGGAGCAATCAGCCCCAGCATTTT
>-|TRBJ2-7|16|-|TRBV19
CASSIGGAGFGYEQYF
TGTGCCAGTAGTATAGGTGGGGCGGGGTTCGGCTACGAGCAGTACTTC
>-|TRBJ1-5|15|-|TRBV6-6
CASSYRGGSNQPQHF
TGTGCCAGCAGTTATAGGGGTGGGAGCAATCAGCCCCAGCATTTT
>-|TRBJ2-7|14|TRBD2|TRBV7-2
CASSLSSGGYEQYF
TGTGCCAGCAGCTTGTCTAGCGGGGGGTACGAGCAGTACTTC
>-|TRBJ2-1|12|-|TRBV2
CASSEKVSYRFF
TGTGCCAGCAGTGAAAAGGTTTCCTATCGGTTCTTC
>-|TRBJ2-1|12|-|TRBV14
CASSAVVYEQFF
TGTGCCAGCAGCGCGGTAGTGTATGAGCAGTTCTTC
>once|TRBJ2-1|17|-|TRBV11-3
CASSPGTVRSSYNEQFF
TGTGCCAGCAGCCCCGGTACGGTGAGGAGCTCCTACAATGAGCAGTTCTTC
>-|TRBJ2-7|17|TRBD2|TRBV15
CATSRDALAGGRGEQYF
TGTGCCACCAGCAGAGACGCTCTAGCGGGAGGGCGGGGCGAGCAGTACTTC
>-|TRBJ2-3|14|TRBD2|TRBV2
CASSEGSGTDTQYF
TGTGCCAGCAGTGAGGGTAGCGGGACAGATACGCAGTATTTT
>-|TRBJ2-4|13|TRBD1|TRBV6-1
CASSQGARDIQYF
TGTGCCAGCAGTCAGGGGGCTCGGGACATTCAGTACTTC
>-|TRBJ2-5|17|TRBD2|TRBV5-8
CASSEGLAGGPGETQYF
TGTGCCAGCAGCGAGGGACTAGCGGGAGGGCCAGGGGAGACCCAGTACTTC
>-|TRBJ2-3|18|TRBD2|TRBV18
CASSPGIAGGPGTDTQYF
TGTGCCAGCTCACCAGGGATAGCGGGAGGGCCCGGAACAGATACGCAGTATTTT
>-|TRBJ2-1|16|-|TRBV16
CASSPDNFASYNEQFF
TGTGCCAGCAGCCCGGATAATTTCGCCTCCTACAATGAGCAGTTCTTC
>once|TRBJ2-1|14|-|TRBV7-8
CASSPGLSYNEQFF
TGTGCCAGCAGTCCAGGGCTCTCCTACAATGAGCAGTTCTTC
>-|TRBJ2-5|13|TRBD2|TRBV11-2
CASSRGVEETQYF
TGTGCCAGCAGCCGGGGGGTGGAAGAGACCCAGTACTTC
>-|TRBJ2-2|15|TRBD2|TRBV11-2
CASSGKAGGIGELFF
TGTGCCAGCAGCGGCAAGGCGGGAGGAATCGGGGAGCTGTTTTTT
>-|TRBJ2-1|14|TRBD2|TRBV11-3
CASSAAGRSNEQFF
TGTGCCAGCAGCGCCGCCGGGAGGAGTAATGAGCAGTTCTTC
>-|TRBJ2-3|16|TRBD2|TRBV27
CASSLLAGGSTDTQYF
TGTGCCAGCAGTTTATTAGCGGGAGGATCCACAGATACGCAGTATTTT
>-|TRBJ2-2|17|TRBD2|TRBV7-2
CASSYQIRREFGGELFF
TGTGCCAGCAGCTACCAGATTAGGCGGGAGTTTGGTGGGGAGCTGTTTTTT